This TCR beta chain comes out of a study of T cells after yellow fever vaccination (dated by TCRdb to about 2019). Describing the broader study: Libraries from fractions with low cell numbers were prepared with the SMART-Seq v4 Ultra Low Input RNA kit. To follow T-cell clones before and after primary and booster YFV17D yellow fever vaccination, bulk TCR alpha and beta repertoires were sequenced over time. Two healthy male donors made up the cohort, one aged 18 to 30 years and the other aged 30 to 40 years. Blood samples were taken at several timepoints before and after primary and secondary immunization, and bulk PBMC replicates and cell subsets were isolated.

Here is what the overall study found, with its caveats: The secondary T-cell response was found to be weaker but faster than the primary response, with a peak reached on day 5 rather than on day 15. A small fraction of clonotypes showed up in both the CD4 and CD8 compartments, probably as a result of convergent recombination. Because abundant contaminating clonotypes from the bulk population could be contained in FACS-sorted repertoires, computational filtering was required. Because the study included only a couple of donors, the extent to which the findings can be generalized is limited. After the booster, most clones that had expanded after primary vaccination were detected again (around 95% of CD4 and under 90% of CD8), suggesting broad maintenance of memory.

This clonotype was seen many times. Its specific antigen is unknown. The input lacks base qualities; no much larger clone sits a single base away. From a lookup of the germline V gene, CDR1 and CDR2 are SGHAT and FQNNGV. V loses 1 base at its end and J loses 5 bases; junction bases beyond the gene matches: 7. The CDR3 numbers 16 residues from cysteine through phenylalanine. Here the CDR3 DNA is all that survives: 48 bases in frame from base 1. TCR cDNA was synthesized by 5'RACE template switching, which introduced a universal primer site and unique molecular identifiers. Priming of cDNA synthesis was performed from both the TCR alpha and TCR beta constant segments. Library amplification involved two PCR steps, and the second step added sample barcodes and sequencing adapters. Sequencing of the libraries was done on either Illumina HiSeq 2500 (2x100 bp) or NovaSeq (2x150 bp). Per the original workflow: Demultiplexing of reads and collapsing into UMI consensus sequences were performed with MIGEC, and V(D)J alignment was carried out with MiXCR. Vaccine-responding clonotypes were defined with edgeR using replicate PBMC samples, requiring FDR below 0.01 and a log2 fold change above 5 up to day 15. CD4 or CD8 identity was assigned to each bulk clonotype according to whether the clonotype was present at higher abundance in the sequenced CD4 repertoire or the sequenced CD8 repertoire. Starting from the raw public reads, TCRdb applied fastp trimming at Q25, assembled clones with MiXCR and retained in-frame beta chains. Under each unique CDR3 protein, matching rows form one entry showing the most common genes and DNA. The V and J calls here are based on TCRdb, not the publication. The sample data list tens of thousands of distinct CDR3 sequences, and 7.4% of these were observed just once. The top ten hold approximately 28% of the sample.

The sample's treatment or condition label, decoded: live attenuated yellow fever vaccine strain. A standard Ficoll-Paque protocol was used to isolate PBMCs from peripheral blood. Dynabeads CD4 and CD8 positive selection kits were used to isolate CD4 and CD8 T-cell fractions. TriZol was used to extract RNA from bulk PBMCs, from CD4 and CD8 fractions, and from dextramer-positive and dextramer-negative fractions. The starting material was CD8+ T cells sorted from PBMCs, obtained roughly 14 days after the first yellow fever vaccination. The receptor's source is a man between 18 and 35 years old who received the YFV17D yellow fever vaccine. The V and J segments used are TRBV11-2 and TRBJ2-3; a stretch of 9 junction bases matches TRBD2. The DNA sequence is given as TGTGCCAGCAGCTTAGCAAGCGGGGGGTATGAAGATACGCAGTATTTT. Its coded protein is CASSLASGGYEDTQYF.